This is a list of T cell receptor beta chains from one sample in a study of shared clonotypes between healthy human individuals. Measured with immunoSEQ multiplex PCR; TCRdb has only the in-frame clones, and not every one. The table lists roughly 550,000 clones, just under 97% of them singletons, with roughly 0.1% in the top ten. The source material was naive CD8+ T cells sorted from blood. The receptors were sampled from a woman between 25 and 40 years old in good health. Each CDR3 is given with its conserved first and last residue. The order of the fields is V gene, D gene, J gene, clone size, CDR3 protein, CDR3 DNA. A D gene is named only where the DNA matches it firmly. Part of the rows lack a size; the others show once, few, many or a class for expanded clones.

V: TRBV5-1; D: -; J: TRBJ1-4; size: -; CDR3: CASSLEGKLFF; DNA: TGCGCCAGCAGCTTGGAGGGAAAACTGTTTTTT
V: TRBV15; D: -; J: TRBJ2-1; size: once; CDR3: CATSPSLFGEQFF; DNA: TGTGCCACCAGCCCTAGTTTATTTGGTGAGCAGTTCTTC
V: TRBV10-3; D: -; J: TRBJ1-3; size: -; CDR3: CAISETPHSGNTIYF; DNA: TGTGCCATCAGTGAGACACCGCACTCTGGAAACACCATATATTTT
V: TRBV7-9; D: -; J: TRBJ1-3; size: -; CDR3: CASSLVRPDLRNTIYF; DNA: TGTGCCAGCAGCTTAGTCCGCCCAGATCTCAGAAACACCATATATTTT
V: TRBV5-1; D: TRBD2; J: TRBJ2-1; size: -; CDR3: CASSLEGTTYNEQFF; DNA: TGCGCCAGCAGCTTGGAAGGGACTACCTACAATGAGCAGTTCTTC
V: TRBV7-9; D: TRBD2; J: TRBJ2-1; size: few; CDR3: CASSPAGASYNEQFF; DNA: TGTGCCAGCAGCCCAGCGGGAGCCTCCTACAATGAGCAGTTCTTC
V: TRBV5-6; D: TRBD1; J: TRBJ2-7; size: -; CDR3: CASSLGTGEKTYEQYF; DNA: TGTGCCAGCAGCTTGGGGACAGGGGAAAAAACCTACGAGCAGTACTTC
V: TRBV27; D: -; J: TRBJ1-4; size: -; CDR3: CASSPSKFIGAGEKLFF; DNA: TGTGCCAGCAGTCCTTCAAAGTTTATAGGGGCCGGGGAAAAACTGTTTTTT
V: TRBV29-1; D: -; J: TRBJ2-7; size: -; CDR3: CSVEGNSSYEQYF; DNA: TGCAGCGTTGAAGGAAATAGCTCCTACGAGCAGTACTTC
V: TRBV27; D: TRBD1; J: TRBJ1-2; size: once; CDR3: CASRPQGARGYTF; DNA: TGTGCCAGCAGACCGCAGGGGGCGCGGGGCTACACCTTC
V: TRBV9; D: -; J: TRBJ1-3; size: once; CDR3: CASSGRRGNTIYF; DNA: TGTGCCAGCAGCGGCAGGAGGGGAAACACCATATATTTT
V: TRBV9; D: TRBD2; J: TRBJ2-7; size: -; CDR3: CASSVGAGTSGTYEQYF; DNA: TGTGCCAGCAGCGTAGGTGCTGGGACTAGCGGGACCTACGAGCAGTACTTC
V: TRBV7-9; D: -; J: TRBJ1-5; size: -; CDR3: CASSLVQGSLSNQPQHF; DNA: TGTGCCAGCAGCTTAGTCCAGGGCAGCTTAAGCAATCAGCCCCAGCATTTT
V: TRBV15; D: -; J: TRBJ2-7; size: -; CDR3: CATSTGTVYEQYF; DNA: TGTGCCACCAGCACGGGGACGGTCTACGAGCAGTACTTC
V: TRBV28; D: -; J: TRBJ2-1; size: -; CDR3: CASIKGGLSAYNEQFF; DNA: TGTGCCAGCATTAAGGGGGGACTTAGCGCCTACAATGAGCAGTTCTTC
V: TRBV7-6; D: -; J: TRBJ2-7; size: -; CDR3: CASSPGASISSYEQYF; DNA: TGTGCCAGCAGCCCAGGGGCGTCGATAAGCTCCTACGAGCAGTACTTC
V: TRBV7-2; D: TRBD1; J: TRBJ1-2; size: -; CDR3: CASRPMRTGGYGYTF; DNA: TGTGCCAGCAGACCTATGAGGACAGGGGGCTATGGCTACACCTTC
V: TRBV28; D: -; J: TRBJ2-7; size: -; CDR3: CASSPADWYEQYF; DNA: TGTGCCAGCAGCCCAGCGGACTGGTACGAGCAGTACTTC
V: TRBV15; D: -; J: TRBJ1-3; size: -; CDR3: CATQDSDSGNTIYF; DNA: TGTGCCACCCAAGACAGCGACTCTGGAAACACCATATATTTT
V: TRBV7-8; D: TRBD1; J: TRBJ2-7; size: -; CDR3: CASSSLRDRGPAGNYEQYF; DNA: TGTGCCAGCAGCTCGCTCCGGGACAGGGGACCGGCGGGAAATTACGAGCAGTACTTC
V: TRBV27; D: -; J: TRBJ2-3; size: -; CDR3: CASSLWTRTDTQYF; DNA: TGTGCCAGCAGTTTATGGACCCGCACAGATACGCAGTATTTT
V: TRBV25-1; D: -; J: TRBJ2-1; size: -; CDR3: CASSGLTSFNEQFF; DNA: TGTGCCAGCAGCGGTCTGACTAGTTTTAATGAGCAGTTCTTC
V: TRBV27; D: TRBD1; J: TRBJ2-7; size: -; CDR3: CASSLQGARFNEQYF; DNA: TGTGCCAGCAGTTTACAGGGGGCAAGGTTTAACGAGCAGTACTTC
V: TRBV5-4; D: TRBD2; J: TRBJ2-7; size: once; CDR3: CASSSGLADYEQYF; DNA: TGTGCCAGCAGCTCAGGACTAGCGGATTACGAGCAGTACTTC
V: TRBV6-5; D: -; J: TRBJ1-6; size: -; CDR3: CASSYSAIFNSPLHF; DNA: TGTGCCAGCAGTTACTCGGCCATTTTTAATTCACCCCTCCACTTT
V: TRBV15; D: TRBD2; J: TRBJ2-7; size: -; CDR3: CATSTTGLAGDRGLNEQYF; DNA: TGTGCCACCAGCACCACCGGACTAGCGGGAGATAGGGGGCTTAACGAGCAGTACTTC
V: TRBV30; D: -; J: TRBJ1-5; size: -; CDR3: CAWSVLQESNQPQHF; DNA: TGTGCCTGGAGTGTATTACAGGAGAGCAATCAGCCCCAGCATTTT
V: TRBV7-8; D: -; J: TRBJ2-1; size: -; CDR3: CASREATGRPNEQFF; DNA: TGTGCCAGCCGCGAGGCGACGGGACGACCTAATGAGCAGTTCTTC
V: TRBV19; D: -; J: TRBJ1-1; size: -; CDR3: CASSIPQGPTEAFF; DNA: TGTGCCAGTAGTATTCCCCAGGGACCTACTGAAGCTTTCTTT
V: TRBV19; D: TRBD2; J: TRBJ2-1; size: once; CDR3: CASSMLSTSGGSSYNEQFF; DNA: TGTGCCAGTAGTATGTTATCGACTAGCGGGGGAAGCTCCTACAATGAGCAGTTCTTC
V: TRBV5-4; D: -; J: TRBJ2-2; size: -; CDR3: CASSSVGELFF; DNA: TGTGCCAGCAGTTCGGTCGGGGAGCTGTTTTTT
V: TRBV15; D: -; J: TRBJ2-3; size: -; CDR3: CATSETGTSTDTQYF; DNA: TGTGCCACCAGCGAGACGGGGACTAGCACAGATACGCAGTATTTT
V: TRBV7-8; D: TRBD2; J: TRBJ2-7; size: once; CDR3: CASSLVRLAGEAKYF; DNA: TGTGCCAGCAGCTTAGTGCGACTAGCGGGAGAGGCGAAGTACTTC
V: TRBV19; D: -; J: TRBJ1-4; size: -; CDR3: CASSIDHRTGPNEKLFF; DNA: TGTGCCAGTAGTATCGATCACAGGACTGGGCCGAACGAAAAACTGTTTTTT
V: TRBV29-1; D: -; J: TRBJ2-2; size: -; CDR3: CSVGAGNTGELFF; DNA: TGCAGCGTTGGCGCAGGGAACACCGGGGAGCTGTTTTTT
V: TRBV19; D: -; J: TRBJ2-2; size: -; CDR3: CASSPRQFANTGELFF; DNA: TGTGCCAGTAGCCCTAGACAGTTCGCGAACACCGGGGAGCTGTTTTTT
V: TRBV19; D: -; J: TRBJ2-7; size: -; CDR3: CASSPNSYEQYF; DNA: TGTGCCAGTAGTCCCAACTCCTACGAGCAGTACTTC
V: TRBV2; D: TRBD1; J: TRBJ2-3; size: -; CDR3: CASSGLTGGLTDTQYF; DNA: TGTGCCAGCAGTGGCTTGACAGGGGGCCTCACAGATACGCAGTATTTT
V: TRBV5-4; D: -; J: TRBJ1-3; size: -; CDR3: CASSFWGAAGNTIYF; DNA: TGTGCCAGCAGCTTCTGGGGGGCGGCTGGAAACACCATATATTTT
V: TRBV27; D: -; J: TRBJ1-5; size: -; CDR3: CASSWGSNQPQHF; DNA: TGTGCCAGCAGTTGGGGTAGCAATCAGCCCCAGCATTTT
V: TRBV7-6; D: -; J: TRBJ2-1; size: -; CDR3: CASSLETNNEQFF; DNA: TGTGCCAGCAGCTTAGAAACCAACAATGAGCAGTTCTTC
V: TRBV7-9; D: TRBD1; J: TRBJ2-1; size: -; CDR3: CASSPSWTGRNEQFF; DNA: TGTGCCAGCAGCCCAAGCTGGACAGGGCGGAATGAGCAGTTCTTC
V: TRBV6-5; D: TRBD1; J: TRBJ2-5; size: once; CDR3: CASSLDREETQYF; DNA: TGTGCCAGCAGCCTAGACAGGGAAGAGACCCAGTACTTC
V: TRBV27; D: -; J: TRBJ1-2; size: once; CDR3: CVRPDHYGYTF; DNA: TGTGTCAGACCAGATCACTATGGCTACACCTTC
V: TRBV10-1; D: -; J: TRBJ2-2; size: few; CDR3: CASSGGRSNTGELFF; DNA: TGCGCCAGCAGTGGGGGCAGATCGAACACCGGGGAGCTGTTTTTT
V: TRBV27; D: TRBD2; J: TRBJ2-7; size: -; CDR3: CASSPGLAGFYEQYF; DNA: TGTGCCAGCAGTCCGGGACTAGCGGGATTCTACGAGCAGTACTTC